This TCR beta chain was captured in a study of T cells after yellow fever vaccination. Turning to the study itself: Those fractions that held only low numbers of cells were prepared using the SMART-Seq v4 Ultra Low Input RNA kit.

TCRdb re-called the 5' RACE reads with MiXCR, one entry per CDR3 protein. The repertoire has 100,000 to 150,000 distinct CDR3 sequences, about 8.4% of them found once; the top ten carry 40%. The CDR3 has 15 residues. The germline V and J ends were trimmed by 8 bases and 6 bases, with 20 bases remaining between them. Germline V gives CDR1 MNHEY, CDR2 SVGEGT. This clonotype occurred many times. The chain uses TRBV6-2 or TRBV6-3 and TRBJ2-1; D is tentatively TRBD1 or TRBD2 (7 bases each). This TCR was recovered from a man between 18 and 29 years old who received the YFV17D yellow fever vaccine. The sequenced sample was CD8+ T cells sorted from PBMCs, obtained on the day of the yellow fever booster vaccination. The CDR3 coding sequence is TGTGCCAGCCACGGAGGGGGCGGGGGCGGCAATGAGCAGTTCTTC. As protein: CASHGGGGGGNEQFF.